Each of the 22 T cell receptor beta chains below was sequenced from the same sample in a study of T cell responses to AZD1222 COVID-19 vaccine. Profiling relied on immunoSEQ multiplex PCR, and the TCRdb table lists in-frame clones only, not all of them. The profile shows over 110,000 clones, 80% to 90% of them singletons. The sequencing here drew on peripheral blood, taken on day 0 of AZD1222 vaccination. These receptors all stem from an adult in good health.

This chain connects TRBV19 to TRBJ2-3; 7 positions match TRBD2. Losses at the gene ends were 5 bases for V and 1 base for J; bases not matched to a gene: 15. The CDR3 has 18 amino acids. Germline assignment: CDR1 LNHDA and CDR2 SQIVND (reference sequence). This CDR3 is CASSPSTSYLTGTDTQYF. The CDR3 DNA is TGTGCCAGTAGTCCTTCGACTAGCTACCTCACTGGCACAGATACGCAGTATTTT.

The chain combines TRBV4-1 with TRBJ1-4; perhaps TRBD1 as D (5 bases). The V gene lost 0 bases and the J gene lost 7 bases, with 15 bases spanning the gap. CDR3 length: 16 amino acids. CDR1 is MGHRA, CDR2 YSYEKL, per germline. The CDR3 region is CASSQEALLGGEKLFF. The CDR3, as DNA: TGCGCCAGCAGCCAAGAAGCACTACTCGGGGGTGAAAAACTGTTTTTT.

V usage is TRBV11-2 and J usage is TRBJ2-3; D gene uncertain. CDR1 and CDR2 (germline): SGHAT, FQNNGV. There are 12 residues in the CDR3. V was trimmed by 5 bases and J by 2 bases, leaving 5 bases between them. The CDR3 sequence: CASSPDTDTQYF. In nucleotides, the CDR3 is TGTGCCAGCAGCCCGGACACAGATACGCAGTATTTT. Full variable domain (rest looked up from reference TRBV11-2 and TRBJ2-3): EAGVAQSPRYKIIEKRQSVAFWCNPISGHATLYWYQQILGQGPKLLIQFQNNGVVDDSQLPKDRFSAERLKGVDSTLKIQPAKLEDSAVYLCASSPDTDTQYFGPGTRLTVL.

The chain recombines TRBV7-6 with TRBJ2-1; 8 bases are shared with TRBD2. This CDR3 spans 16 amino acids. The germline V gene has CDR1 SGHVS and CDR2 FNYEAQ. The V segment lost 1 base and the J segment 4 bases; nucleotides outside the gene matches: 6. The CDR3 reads CASSLGPAGAYNEQFF. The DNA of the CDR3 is TGTGCCAGCAGCTTAGGCCCAGCGGGAGCTTACAATGAGCAGTTCTTC.

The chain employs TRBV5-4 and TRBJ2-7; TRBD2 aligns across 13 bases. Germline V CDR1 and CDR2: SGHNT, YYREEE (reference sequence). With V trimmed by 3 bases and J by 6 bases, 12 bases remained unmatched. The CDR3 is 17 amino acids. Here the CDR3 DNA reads TGTGCCAGCAGCTCCAACTTACATGGACTAGCGGGAGCCGAGCAGTACTTC. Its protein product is CASSSNLHGLAGAEQYF.

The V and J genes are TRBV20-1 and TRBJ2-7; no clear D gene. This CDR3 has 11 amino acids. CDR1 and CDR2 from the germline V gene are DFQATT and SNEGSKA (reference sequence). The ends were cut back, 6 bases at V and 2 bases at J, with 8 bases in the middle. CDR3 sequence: CSAHGPYEQYF. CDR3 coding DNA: TGCAGTGCCCACGGGCCCTACGAGCAGTACTTC.

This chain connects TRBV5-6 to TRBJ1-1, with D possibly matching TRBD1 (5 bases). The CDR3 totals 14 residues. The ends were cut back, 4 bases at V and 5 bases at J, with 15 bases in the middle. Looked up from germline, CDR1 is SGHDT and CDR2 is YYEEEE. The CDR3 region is CASSPIGGKTEAFF. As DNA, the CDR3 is TGTGCCAGCAGCCCCATTGGGGGGAAGACTGAAGCTTTCTTT.

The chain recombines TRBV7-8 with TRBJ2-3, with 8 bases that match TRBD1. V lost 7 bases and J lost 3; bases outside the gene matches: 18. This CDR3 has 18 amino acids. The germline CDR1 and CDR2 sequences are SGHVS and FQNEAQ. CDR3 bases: TGTGCCAGCACCCTAGAAGCCGAAGAAACAGGGGGTACAGATACGCAGTATTTT. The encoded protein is CASTLEAEETGGTDTQYF.

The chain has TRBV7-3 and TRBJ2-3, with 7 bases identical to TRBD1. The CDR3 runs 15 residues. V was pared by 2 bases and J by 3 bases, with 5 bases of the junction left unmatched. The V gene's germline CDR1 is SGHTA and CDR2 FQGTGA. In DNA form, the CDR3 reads TGTGCCAGCAGCTTAGCAAGACAGGGTACAGATACGCAGTATTTT. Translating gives CASSLARQGTDTQYF.

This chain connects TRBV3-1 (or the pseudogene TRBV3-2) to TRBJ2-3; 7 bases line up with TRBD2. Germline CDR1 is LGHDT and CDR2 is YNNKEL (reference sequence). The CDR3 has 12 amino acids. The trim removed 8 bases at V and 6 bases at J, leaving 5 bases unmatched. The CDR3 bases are TGTGCCAGCTCGGGGGGTGGGGATACGCAGTATTTT. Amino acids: CASSGGGDTQYF.

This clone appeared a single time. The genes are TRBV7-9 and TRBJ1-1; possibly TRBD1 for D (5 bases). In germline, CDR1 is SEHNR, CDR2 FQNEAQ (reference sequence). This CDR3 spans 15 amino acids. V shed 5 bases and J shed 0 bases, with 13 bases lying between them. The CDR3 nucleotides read TGTGCCAGCAGCAAACAGGTTACGATGAACACTGAAGCTTTCTTT. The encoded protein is CASSKQVTMNTEAFF. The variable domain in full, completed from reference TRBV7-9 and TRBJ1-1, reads DTGVSQNPRHKITKRGQNVTFRCDPISEHNRLYWYRQTLGQGPEFLTYFQNEAQLEKSRLLSDRFSAERPKGSFSTLEIQRTEQGDSAMYLCASSKQVTMNTEAFFGQGTRLTVV.

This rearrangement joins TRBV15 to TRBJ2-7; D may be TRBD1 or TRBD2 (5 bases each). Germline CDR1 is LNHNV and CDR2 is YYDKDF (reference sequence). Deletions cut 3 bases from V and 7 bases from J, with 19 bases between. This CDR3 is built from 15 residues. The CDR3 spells CATSRGRGESREQYF. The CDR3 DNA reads TGTGCCACCAGCAGGGGCCGAGGGGAGAGTAGAGAGCAGTACTTC.

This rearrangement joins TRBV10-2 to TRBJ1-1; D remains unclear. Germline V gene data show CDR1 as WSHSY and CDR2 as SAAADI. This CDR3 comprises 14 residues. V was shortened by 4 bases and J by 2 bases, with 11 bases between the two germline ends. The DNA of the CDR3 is TGCGCCAGCAGTGGTCCCTTACGAAACACTGAAGCTTTCTTT. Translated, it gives CASSGPLRNTEAFF.

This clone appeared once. The CDR3, as DNA: TGTGCCAGCAGCCAGACTAGCGGGAGAAACAATGAGCAGTTCTTC. It encodes CASSQTSGRNNEQFF. This chain uses TRBV7-9 with TRBJ2-1, with 12 bases matching TRBD2. Looked up from germline, CDR1 is SEHNR and CDR2 is FQNEAQ (reference sequence). The CDR3 length is 15 residues. V lost 5 bases and J lost 5; bases outside the gene matches: 4.

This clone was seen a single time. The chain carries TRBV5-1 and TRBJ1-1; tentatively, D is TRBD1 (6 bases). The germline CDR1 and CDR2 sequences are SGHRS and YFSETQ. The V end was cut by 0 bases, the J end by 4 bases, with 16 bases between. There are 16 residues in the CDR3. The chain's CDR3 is CASSLAGTISATEAFF. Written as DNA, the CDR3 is TGCGCCAGCAGCTTGGCCGGGACAATTAGTGCCACTGAAGCTTTCTTT.

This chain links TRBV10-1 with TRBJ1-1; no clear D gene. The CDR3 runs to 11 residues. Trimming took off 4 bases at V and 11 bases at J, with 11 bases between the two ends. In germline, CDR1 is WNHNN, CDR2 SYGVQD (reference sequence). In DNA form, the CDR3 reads TGCGCCAGCAGTGTGGGTTTCGCTGCTTTCTTT. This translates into CASSVGFAAFF.

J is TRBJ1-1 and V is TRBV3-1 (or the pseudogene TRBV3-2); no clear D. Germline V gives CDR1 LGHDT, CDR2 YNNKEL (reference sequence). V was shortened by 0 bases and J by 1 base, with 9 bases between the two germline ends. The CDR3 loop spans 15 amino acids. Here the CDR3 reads CASSQDLQRNTEAFF. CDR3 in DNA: TGTGCCAGCAGCCAAGATCTGCAGAGGAACACTGAAGCTTTCTTT.

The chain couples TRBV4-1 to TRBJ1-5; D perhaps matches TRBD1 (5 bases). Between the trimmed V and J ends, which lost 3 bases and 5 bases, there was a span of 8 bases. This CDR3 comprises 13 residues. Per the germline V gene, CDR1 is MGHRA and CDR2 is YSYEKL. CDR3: CASSQIGDQPQHF. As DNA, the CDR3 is TGCGCCAGCAGCCAGATAGGGGATCAGCCCCAGCATTTT.

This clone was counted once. The CDR3 DNA sequence: TGTGCTAGTGGTTTGTACCGGACTTCATCACTCACAGATACGCAGTATTTT. Protein product: CASGLYRTSSLTDTQYF. The chain couples TRBV12-5 to TRBJ2-3; D is possibly TRBD2 (5 bases). The germline CDR1 and CDR2 sequences are LGHNT and FRNRAP. The CDR3 covers 17 residues. Trimming pared 2 bases from V and 2 bases from J, leaving 17 bases between.

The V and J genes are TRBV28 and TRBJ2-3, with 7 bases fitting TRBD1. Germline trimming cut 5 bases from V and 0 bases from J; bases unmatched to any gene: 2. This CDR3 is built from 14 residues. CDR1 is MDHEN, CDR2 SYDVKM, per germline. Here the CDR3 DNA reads TGTGCCAGCAGTGAGGGGGCTAGCACAGATACGCAGTATTTT. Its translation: CASSEGASTDTQYF.

CDR3: CASSVTRQGTDTQYF. CDR3 DNA sequence: TGTGCCAGCAGTGTAACGAGGCAAGGCACAGATACGCAGTATTTT. V and J are TRBV2 and TRBJ2-3, with D uncertain. Trimming cost V 4 bases and J 1 base, with 12 bases left between them. The length of the CDR3 is 15 residues. Per the germline V gene, CDR1 is SNHLY and CDR2 is FYNNEI.

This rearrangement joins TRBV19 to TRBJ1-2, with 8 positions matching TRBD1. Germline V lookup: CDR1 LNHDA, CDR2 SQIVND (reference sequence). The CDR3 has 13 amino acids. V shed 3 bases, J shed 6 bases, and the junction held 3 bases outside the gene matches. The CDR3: CASSIGQGDGYTF. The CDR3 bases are TGTGCCAGTAGTATCGGACAGGGTGATGGCTACACCTTC.